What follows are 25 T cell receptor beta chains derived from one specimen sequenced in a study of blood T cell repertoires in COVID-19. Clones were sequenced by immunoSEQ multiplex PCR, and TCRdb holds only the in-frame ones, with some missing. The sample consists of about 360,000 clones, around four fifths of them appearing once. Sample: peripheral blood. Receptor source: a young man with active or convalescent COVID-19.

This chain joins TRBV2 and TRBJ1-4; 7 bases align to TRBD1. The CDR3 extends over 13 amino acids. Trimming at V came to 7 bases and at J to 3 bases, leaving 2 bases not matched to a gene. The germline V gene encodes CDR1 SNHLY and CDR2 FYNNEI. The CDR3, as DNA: TGTGCCAGCAAGGGGGCGGCTAATGAAAAACTGTTTTTT. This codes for CASKGAANEKLFF.

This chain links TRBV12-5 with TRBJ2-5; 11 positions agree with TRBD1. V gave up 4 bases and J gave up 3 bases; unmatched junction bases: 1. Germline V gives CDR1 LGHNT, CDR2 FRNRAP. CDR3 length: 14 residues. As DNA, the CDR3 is TGTGCTAGTGGTTCGGGACAGGGGGAAGAGACCCAGTACTTC. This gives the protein CASGSGQGEETQYF.

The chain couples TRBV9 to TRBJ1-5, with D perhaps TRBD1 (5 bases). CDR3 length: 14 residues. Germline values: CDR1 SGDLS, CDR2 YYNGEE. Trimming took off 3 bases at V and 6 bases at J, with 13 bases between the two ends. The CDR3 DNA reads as TGTGCCAGCAGCGCGGCACCCGGGGGTCAGCCCCAGCATTTT. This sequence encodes CASSAAPGGQPQHF.

This chain's CDR3 is CASSPYRRAEAFF. As DNA, the CDR3 is TGTGCCAGTAGTCCCTATCGGAGGGCTGAAGCTTTCTTT. J is TRBJ1-1 and V is TRBV19; no clear D gene. The germline CDR1 and CDR2 sequences are LNHDA and SQIVND (reference sequence). The CDR3 totals 13 residues. V lost 5 bases, J lost 6 bases, and 13 bases lay in between.

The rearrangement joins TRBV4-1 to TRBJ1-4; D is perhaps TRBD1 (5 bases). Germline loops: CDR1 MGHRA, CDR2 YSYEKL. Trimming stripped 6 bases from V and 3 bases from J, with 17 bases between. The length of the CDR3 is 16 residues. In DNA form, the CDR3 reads TGCGCCAGCAGGGCAGGGTTTAGGGAGGCTAATGAAAAACTGTTTTTT. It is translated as CASRAGFREANEKLFF.

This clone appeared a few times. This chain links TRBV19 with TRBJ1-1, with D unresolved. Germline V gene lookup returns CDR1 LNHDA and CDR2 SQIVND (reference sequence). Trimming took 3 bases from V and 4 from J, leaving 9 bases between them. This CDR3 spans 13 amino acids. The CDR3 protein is CASSIGVGTEAFF. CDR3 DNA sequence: TGTGCCAGTAGTATCGGAGTGGGCACTGAAGCTTTCTTT.

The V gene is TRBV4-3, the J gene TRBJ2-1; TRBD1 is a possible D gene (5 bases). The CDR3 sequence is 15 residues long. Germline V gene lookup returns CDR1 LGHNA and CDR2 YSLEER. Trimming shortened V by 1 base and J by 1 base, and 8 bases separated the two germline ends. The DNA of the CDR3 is TGCGCCAGCAGCCAAGGAGCAGGGTCCTACAATGAGCAGTTCTTC. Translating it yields CASSQGAGSYNEQFF.

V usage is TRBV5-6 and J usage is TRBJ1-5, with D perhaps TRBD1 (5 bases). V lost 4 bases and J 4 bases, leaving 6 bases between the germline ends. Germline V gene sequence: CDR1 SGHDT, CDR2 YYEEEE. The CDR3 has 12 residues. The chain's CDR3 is CASSRGNQPQHF. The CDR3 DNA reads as TGTGCCAGCAGCAGGGGTAATCAGCCCCAGCATTTT.

The CDR3 DNA reads as TGTGCCAGCAGCCAAGACCAGAGGGGACTTGAGCAGTTCTTC. Translating gives CASSQDQRGLEQFF. J is TRBJ2-1 and V is TRBV14; weak D call: TRBD2 (6 bases). V was trimmed by 0 bases and J by 9 bases, leaving 12 bases between them. The V gene's germline CDR1 is SGHDN and CDR2 FVKESK. The CDR3 is made up of 14 amino acids.

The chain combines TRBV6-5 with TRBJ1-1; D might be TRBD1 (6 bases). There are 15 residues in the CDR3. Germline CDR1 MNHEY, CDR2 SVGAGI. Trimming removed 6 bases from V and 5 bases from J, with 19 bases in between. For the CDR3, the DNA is TGTGCCAGCAGCACCTCGAGGAGGGGGGGTACTGAAGCTTTCTTT. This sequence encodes CASSTSRRGGTEAFF.

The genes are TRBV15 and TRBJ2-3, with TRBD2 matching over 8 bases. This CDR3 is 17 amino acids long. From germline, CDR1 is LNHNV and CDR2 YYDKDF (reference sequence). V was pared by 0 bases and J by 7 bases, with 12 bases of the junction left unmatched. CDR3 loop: CATSREQRGPIGNTQYF. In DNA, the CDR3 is TGTGCCACCAGCAGAGAACAGCGGGGGCCGATAGGGAATACGCAGTATTTT.

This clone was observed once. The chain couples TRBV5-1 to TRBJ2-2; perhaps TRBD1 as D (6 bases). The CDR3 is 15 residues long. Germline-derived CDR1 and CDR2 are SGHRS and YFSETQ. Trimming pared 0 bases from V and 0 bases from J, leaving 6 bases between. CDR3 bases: TGCGCCAGCAGCTTGGGGACAGCGAACACCGGGGAGCTGTTTTTT. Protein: CASSLGTANTGELFF. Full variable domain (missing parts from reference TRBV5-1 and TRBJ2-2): KAGVTQTPRYLIKTRGQQVTLSCSPISGHRSVSWYQQTPGQGLQFLFEYFSETQRNKGNFPGRFSGRQFSNSRSEMNVSTLELGDSALYLCASSLGTANTGELFFGEGSRLTVL.

The CDR3 nucleotides read TGTGCCAGCAGCTTAAGAAACGGCGGGCTCACAGATACGCAGTATTTT. This codes for CASSLRNGGLTDTQYF. The chain links TRBV7-3 to TRBJ2-3, with D perhaps TRBD2 (5 bases). This CDR3 contains 16 residues. Germline lookup yields CDR1 SGHTA and CDR2 FQGTGA. The V end lost 1 base, the J end lost 2 bases, and 13 bases lay between the germline ends.

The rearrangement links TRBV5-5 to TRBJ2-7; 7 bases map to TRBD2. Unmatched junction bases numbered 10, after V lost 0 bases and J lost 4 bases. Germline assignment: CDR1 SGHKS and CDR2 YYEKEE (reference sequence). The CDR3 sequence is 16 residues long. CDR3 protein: CASSLGVRGNTYEQYF. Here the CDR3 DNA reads TGTGCCAGCAGCTTGGGAGTGCGGGGGAATACGTACGAGCAGTACTTC.

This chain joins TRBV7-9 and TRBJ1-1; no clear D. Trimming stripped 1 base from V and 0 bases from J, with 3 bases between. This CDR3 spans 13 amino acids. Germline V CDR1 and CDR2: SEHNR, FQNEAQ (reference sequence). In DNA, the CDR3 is TGTGCCAGCAGCTTAGAGCTGAACACTGAAGCTTTCTTT. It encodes CASSLELNTEAFF. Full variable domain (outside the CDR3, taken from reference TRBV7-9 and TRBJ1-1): DTGVSQNPRHKITKRGQNVTFRCDPISEHNRLYWYRQTLGQGPEFLTYFQNEAQLEKSRLLSDRFSAERPKGSFSTLEIQRTEQGDSAMYLCASSLELNTEAFFGQGTRLTVV.

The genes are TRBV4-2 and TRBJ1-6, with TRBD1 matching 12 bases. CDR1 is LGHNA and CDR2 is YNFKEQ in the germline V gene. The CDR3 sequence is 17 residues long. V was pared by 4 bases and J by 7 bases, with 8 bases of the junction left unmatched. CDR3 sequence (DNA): TGTGCCAGCAGCCTAGGGGACAGGGGGCTGGAGAATTCACCCCTCCACTTT. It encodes CASSLGDRGLENSPLHF.

Here the CDR3 DNA reads TGCGCCAGCAGCCAAGGACTAGCGGGAGGTCTAGCCAAAAACATTCAGTACTTC. Its protein is CASSQGLAGGLAKNIQYF. The V gene is TRBV4-1, the J gene TRBJ2-4; TRBD2 aligns across 13 bases. V shed 1 base, J shed 0 bases, and the junction held 3 bases outside the gene matches. Looked up from germline, CDR1 is MGHRA and CDR2 is YSYEKL. The CDR3 totals 18 residues.

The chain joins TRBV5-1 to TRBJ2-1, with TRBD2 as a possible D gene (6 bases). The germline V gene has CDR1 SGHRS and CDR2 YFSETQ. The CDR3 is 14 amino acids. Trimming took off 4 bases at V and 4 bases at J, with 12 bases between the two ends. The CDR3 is CASSDGSPYNEQFF. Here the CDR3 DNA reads TGCGCCAGCAGCGACGGGAGCCCTTACAATGAGCAGTTCTTC. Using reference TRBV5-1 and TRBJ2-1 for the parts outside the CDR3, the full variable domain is KAGVTQTPRYLIKTRGQQVTLSCSPISGHRSVSWYQQTPGQGLQFLFEYFSETQRNKGNFPGRFSGRQFSNSRSEMNVSTLELGDSALYLCASSDGSPYNEQFFGPGTRLTVL.

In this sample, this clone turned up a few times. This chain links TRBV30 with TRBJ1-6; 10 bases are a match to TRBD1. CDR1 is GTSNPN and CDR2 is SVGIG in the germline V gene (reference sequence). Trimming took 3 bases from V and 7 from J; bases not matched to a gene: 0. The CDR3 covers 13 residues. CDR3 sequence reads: CAWRGQGNSPLHF. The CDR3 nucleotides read TGTGCCTGGAGGGGACAGGGGAATTCACCCCTCCACTTT. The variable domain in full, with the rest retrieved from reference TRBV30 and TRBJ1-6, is SQTIHQWPATLVQPVGSPLSLECTVEGTSNPNLYWYRQAAGRGLQLLFYSVGIGQISSEVPQNLSASRPQDRQFILSSKKLLLSDSGFYLCAWRGQGNSPLHFGNGTRLTVT.

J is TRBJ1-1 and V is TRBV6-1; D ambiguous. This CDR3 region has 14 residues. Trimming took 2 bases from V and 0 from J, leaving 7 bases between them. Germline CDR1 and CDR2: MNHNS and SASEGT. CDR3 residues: CASSEIQMNTEAFF. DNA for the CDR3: TGTGCCAGCAGTGAAATACAGATGAACACTGAAGCTTTCTTT.

Here the CDR3 DNA reads TGTGCCAGCAGCTTAGGGTTGACAGGCGGCTACACCTTC. It is translated as CASSLGLTGGYTF. The V and J genes are TRBV5-4 and TRBJ1-2; a weak D match, TRBD1 (6 bases). Per germline, CDR1 SGHNT and CDR2 YYREEE (reference sequence). This CDR3 is 13 amino acids long. Deletions cut 2 bases from V and 8 bases from J, with 13 bases between.

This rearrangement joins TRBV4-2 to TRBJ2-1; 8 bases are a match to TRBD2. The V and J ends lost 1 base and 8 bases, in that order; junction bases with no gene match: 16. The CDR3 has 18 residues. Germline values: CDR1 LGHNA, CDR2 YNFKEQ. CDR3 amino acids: CASSQGEVVGGATYEQFF. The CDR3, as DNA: TGTGCCAGCAGCCAAGGGGAGGTTGTCGGGGGGGCGACCTATGAGCAGTTCTTC.

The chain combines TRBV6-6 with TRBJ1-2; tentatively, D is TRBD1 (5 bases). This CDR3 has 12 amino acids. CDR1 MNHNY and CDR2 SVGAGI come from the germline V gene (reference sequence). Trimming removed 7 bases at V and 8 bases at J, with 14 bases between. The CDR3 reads CASTLTVHGYTF. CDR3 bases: TGTGCCAGCACCTTGACAGTTCACGGCTACACCTTC.

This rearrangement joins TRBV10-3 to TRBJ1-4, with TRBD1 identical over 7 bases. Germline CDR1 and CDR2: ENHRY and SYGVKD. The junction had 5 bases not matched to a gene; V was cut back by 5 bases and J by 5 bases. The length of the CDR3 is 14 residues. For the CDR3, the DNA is TGTGCCATCAGTCGGGGACAGATCAATGAAAAACTGTTTTTT. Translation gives CAISRGQINEKLFF.

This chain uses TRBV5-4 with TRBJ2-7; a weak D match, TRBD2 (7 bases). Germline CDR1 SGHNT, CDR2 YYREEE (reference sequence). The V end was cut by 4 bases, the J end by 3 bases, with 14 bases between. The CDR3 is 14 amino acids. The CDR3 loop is CASSIDGGLYEQYF. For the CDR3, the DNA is TGTGCCAGCAGCATAGACGGGGGGCTCTACGAGCAGTACTTC.